Shown below are 18 T cell receptor beta chains from a single sample sequenced in a study of blood T cell repertoires in COVID-19. TCRdb's copy holds only in-frame clones and misses some; the assay was immunoSEQ multiplex PCR. The table has around 150,000 clones, 85% seen once. The sequencing input was peripheral blood. The receptor source for this set is a human donor with acute or convalescent COVID-19. The donor label of this sample is uncertain.

A single count supports this clone. V and J are TRBV2 and TRBJ1-1; 9 bases line up with TRBD1. The germline V gene has CDR1 SNHLY and CDR2 FYNNEI. V shed 5 bases and J 8 bases; nucleotides not matched to a gene: 9. This CDR3 has 14 amino acids. The CDR3 nucleotides are TGTGCCAGCAGTCTGACAGGGGGAGGCCCAGAAGCTTTCTTT. Translation: CASSLTGGGPEAFF. The full variable domain, completed using reference TRBV2 and TRBJ1-1, is EPEVTQTPSHQVTQMGQEVILRCVPISNHLYFYWYRQILGQKVEFLVSFYNNEISEKSEIFDDQFSVERPDGSNFTLKIRSTKLEDSAMYFCASSLTGGGPEAFFGQGTRLTVV.

The V and J genes are TRBV11-3 and TRBJ1-1, with unresolved D. Trimming stripped 5 bases from V and 5 bases from J, with 18 bases between. Germline lookup yields CDR1 SGHNT and CDR2 YENEEA. The CDR3 extends over 15 amino acids. CDR3 sequence: CASSPLAIGGTEAFF. CDR3 nucleotides: TGTGCCAGCAGCCCCCTAGCGATTGGTGGTACTGAAGCTTTCTTT.

J is TRBJ2-1 and V is TRBV5-4; 7 nucleotides align to TRBD1. Trimming cost V 4 bases and J 0 bases; bases outside gene matches: 7. The germline V gene encodes CDR1 SGHNT and CDR2 YYREEE (reference sequence). This CDR3 is 16 amino acids long. Here the CDR3 reads CASSLEPGGSYNEQFF. The DNA of the CDR3 is TGTGCCAGCAGCCTGGAGCCAGGGGGCTCCTACAATGAGCAGTTCTTC.

V usage is TRBV7-6 and J usage is TRBJ1-1; D is possibly TRBD1 (6 bases). This CDR3 has 15 residues. Germline V gives CDR1 SGHVS, CDR2 FNYEAQ. The germline V and J ends were trimmed by 0 bases and 4 bases, with 12 bases remaining between them. The CDR3 bases are TGTGCCAGCAGCTTAGCACAGGGTTCTGGCACTGAAGCTTTCTTT. It specifies CASSLAQGSGTEAFF.

The V and J genes are TRBV10-1 and TRBJ1-5; D may be TRBD1 (5 bases). The CDR3 runs to 13 residues. Germline V CDR1 and CDR2: WNHNN, SYGVQD (reference sequence). Trimming removed 0 bases from V and 10 bases from J, with 10 bases in between. CDR3 bases: TGCGCCAGCAGTGAGTCAGGGGTAGATCCCCAGCATTTT. As protein: CASSESGVDPQHF.

The chain couples TRBV30 to TRBJ1-4, with D unclear. CDR1 and CDR2 from the germline V gene are GTSNPN and SVGIG (reference sequence). This CDR3 has 15 amino acids. Between the trimmed V and J ends, which lost 2 bases and 4 bases, there was a span of 14 bases. The CDR3: CAWSSSGPLNEKLFF. The DNA of the CDR3 is TGTGCCTGGAGTTCCTCTGGGCCCCTTAATGAAAAACTGTTTTTT.

This chain connects TRBV30 to TRBJ1-6; TRBD1 is a possible D gene (6 bases). The CDR3 loop spans 16 amino acids. CDR1 and CDR2 from the germline V gene are GTSNPN and SVGIG (reference sequence). Trimming removed 3 bases at V and 6 bases at J, with 18 bases between. The CDR3 DNA reads TGTGCCTGGAGACCGACAGGAAGATCGGGTAATTCACCCCTCCACTTT. Translation: CAWRPTGRSGNSPLHF.

The chain has TRBV3-1 (or the pseudogene TRBV3-2) and TRBJ1-2; 10 nucleotides match TRBD1. Germline lookup yields CDR1 LGHDT and CDR2 YNNKEL (reference sequence). After removal of 5 bases from V and 8 bases from J, the junction contained 20 bases not matched to a gene. The CDR3 is 18 residues long. The CDR3 reads CASSTRGSGTGVPGGYTF. The CDR3 coding sequence is TGTGCCAGCAGCACCCGAGGGTCAGGGACAGGGGTCCCGGGAGGCTACACCTTC.

V usage is TRBV28 and J usage is TRBJ2-7; 10 bases agree with TRBD1. CDR1 is MDHEN, CDR2 SYDVKM, per germline. The ends lost 4 bases at V and 5 bases at J; junction bases unmatched: 11. This CDR3 is built from 16 residues. Written as DNA, the CDR3 is TGTGCCAGCAGTTCTAGCCTAGGGACAGGGGTCCACGAGCAGTACTTC. Translating it yields CASSSSLGTGVHEQYF.

This chain connects TRBV28 to TRBJ1-2, with D tentatively TRBD1 (5 bases). V dropped 4 bases and J dropped 5 bases, with 8 bases sitting between them. The CDR3 has 12 residues. In germline, CDR1 is MDHEN, CDR2 SYDVKM. The CDR3 DNA reads as TGTGCCAGCAGTTCGGGGGGATATGGCTACACCTTC. Protein sequence: CASSSGGYGYTF.

V is TRBV7-6 and J is TRBJ2-3, with TRBD2 matching 10 bases. The CDR3 runs 15 residues. Germline V gene lookup returns CDR1 SGHVS and CDR2 FNYEAQ. Germline trimming cut 5 bases from V and 4 bases from J; bases unmatched to any gene: 6. CDR3 DNA: TGTGCCAGCAGCGGAGCGGGGGGGCCTGCAGATACGCAGTATTTT. Translated, it gives CASSGAGGPADTQYF. The full variable domain, its missing parts supplied by reference TRBV7-6 and TRBJ2-3, is GAGVSQSPRYKVTKRGQDVALRCDPISGHVSLYWYRQALGQGPEFLTYFNYEAQQDKSGLPNDRFSAERPEGSISTLTIQRTEQRDSAMYRCASSGAGGPADTQYFGPGTRLTVL.

J is TRBJ2-3 and V is TRBV20-1; 7 bases map to TRBD2. CDR3 length: 15 amino acids. Germline CDR1 and CDR2: DFQATT and SNEGSKA (reference sequence). The V gene end was trimmed by 3 bases and the J gene end by 0 bases; junction bases not matched to a gene: 6. The CDR3 loop reads CSASRRGTSTDTQYF. CDR3 bases: TGCAGTGCTAGTAGGCGGGGGACCAGCACAGATACGCAGTATTTT.

The chain recombines TRBV19 with TRBJ2-1; 8 nucleotides line up with TRBD2. The CDR3 length is 18 residues. J lost 4 bases, V lost 6 bases, and 17 bases had no gene match. The germline V gene encodes CDR1 LNHDA and CDR2 SQIVND (reference sequence). The DNA for the CDR3 is TGTGCCAGTAGGAGCCCGGGAGGGGGGGCAGGTGGGTACAATGAGCAGTTCTTC. Residues: CASRSPGGGAGGYNEQFF.

The chain links TRBV30 to TRBJ2-7; perhaps TRBD1 as D (6 bases). Germline V gene sequence: CDR1 GTSNPN, CDR2 SVGIG (reference sequence). The CDR3 loop spans 14 amino acids. Trimming pared 0 bases from V and 2 bases from J, leaving 11 bases between. CDR3 bases: TGTGCCTGGAGTGTCTACAGGGCTCCCTACGAGCAGTACTTC. It is translated as CAWSVYRAPYEQYF.

The rearrangement links TRBV6-6 to TRBJ2-5; possible D gene TRBD1, 6 bases. V was trimmed by 2 bases and J by 5 bases, leaving 15 bases between them. In germline, CDR1 is MNHNY, CDR2 SVGAGI (reference sequence). CDR3 size: 15 residues. CDR3 sequence: CASSYGQTLGETQYF. The CDR3 nucleotides are TGTGCCAGCAGTTACGGACAGACCCTGGGCGAGACCCAGTACTTC.

This chain connects TRBV7-9 to TRBJ1-6; 7 bases match TRBD1. J was trimmed by 9 bases and V by 5 bases; bases with no gene match: 10. The CDR3 is 15 residues long. Germline CDR1 reads SEHNR; CDR2 reads FQNEAQ (reference sequence). This chain's CDR3 is CASSPRGQGGSPLHF. In nucleotides, the CDR3 is TGTGCCAGCAGCCCAAGGGGCCAGGGGGGTTCACCCCTCCACTTT.

As regards this clone: Other DNA variants within this sample encode the same CDR3. The rearrangement uses TRBV18 and TRBJ1-1, with D unclear. CDR3 size: 14 residues. The germline CDR1 and CDR2 sequences are KGHSH and LQKENI. With 2 bases removed from V and 1 base from J, the gap between germline ends came to 8 bases. The DNA for the CDR3 is TGTGCCAGCTCACCATGGAGGGCGAACACTGAAGCTTTCTTT. Residues: CASSPWRANTEAFF.

The CDR3 coding sequence is TGCAGTGCTAGAGAAGGGGGGACCCAGTACTTC. Its translation: CSAREGGTQYF. V and J are TRBV20-1 and TRBJ2-5; D is possibly TRBD1 (6 bases). Trimming took off 0 bases at V and 7 bases at J, with 6 bases between the two ends. Germline V gene data show CDR1 as DFQATT and CDR2 as SNEGSKA (reference sequence). The CDR3 has 11 amino acids.